This TCR beta chain was retrieved from a study of T cells in Graves' hyperthyroidism and ophthalmopathy (dated by TCRdb to 2018 to 2020). As for the study more broadly: Peripheral blood was collected at initial diagnosis, before any treatment. To identify TCR V-J signatures that set the groups apart, the researchers used a discovery cohort of 100 or so patients, made up of 40 to 45 with Graves' ophthalmopathy and 57 with stable Graves' hyperthyroidism. The 100 discovery patients were randomly split 7:3 into training and test sets. In roughly six Graves' hyperthyroidism patients, the study also compared T-cell repertoires from thyroid tissue with T-cell repertoires from blood. TCR Vbeta CDR3 sequencing of approximately 140 peripheral blood samples (more than 40 ophthalmopathy, about 74 hyperthyroidism and approximately 17 progressor patients) is reported in the paper. An independent validation cohort of around 19 hyperthyroidism patients and 17 patients who later progressed to ophthalmopathy tested prospective prediction of ophthalmopathy. Following sampling, methimazole starting at 30 mg daily was given to hyperthyroidism patients, and high-dose intravenous methylprednisolone was given to ophthalmopathy patients.

The TCR beta CDR3 regions were amplified from the RNA transcripts. For the first round of RT-PCR on the TCR CDR3, the HTBI primer set was used together with the Qiagen OneStep RT-PCR kit. The libraries were constructed in a second round of multiplex PCR and then size-selected and purified. The libraries were sequenced on an Illumina HiSeq2000 using paired-end 100 bp reads. Per the original workflow: SOAPnuke was used to process the raw data, throwing out any read that contained adapters or uncalled bases, had a mean Phred below 15, or lacked an exact constant-primer or identifier match. COPE v1.2.5 was used to merge the high-quality paired reads, and each unique nucleotide sequence was defined as a clonotype. Clonotypes were aligned to IMGT TRBV, TRBD and TRBJ reference segments using MiTCR v1.1. The analysis was restricted to V-J combinations with a frequency above 0.0001, which together covered 99.2% of the repertoires. The TCS score was defined as the ratio of F50 (clonal expansion) to E x V (chaos), calculated using BLOSUM62-based TCRdist between CDR3 peptides within each V-J. Welch's t-statistics and random forest reduced several hundred V-J features to under 15, which were used in a naive Bayes classifier (R e1071). The raw public reads went through TCRdb reprocessing: fastp at Q25, MiXCR clone calling, in-frame beta chains kept. Each CDR3 protein appears once, grouped with its most common genes and DNA. The V and J calls follow TCRdb's processing rather than the paper's. For this sample there are almost 350,000 distinct CDR3 sequences; roughly 20% appear just once. 15% of the sample goes to the ten largest clones.

In its sample, this clonotype was seen many times. Its antigen is not yet known. Base quality data are lacking; no much larger clone is found one base away. The study at large found these results: In validation, the model predicted progression to ophthalmopathy with 55% to 71% sensitivity and over 72% specificity, a median of 6.5 months before onset. Most expanded thyroid clonotypes (frequency above 0.001) were also detected in blood, suggesting blood repertoires may reflect thyroid immune responses. A 13 V-J signature model separated ophthalmopathy from stable hyperthyroidism, with roughly 88% sensitivity and 81.08% specificity in cross-validation and 80%/75% in testing. No statistical method was used to fix the sample size in advance, and group allocation was not hidden from the investigators.

In the ophthalmopathy patients, disease was moderately to severely active, with a Clinical Activity Score of 3 or more, a NOSPECS grade of 4 or more, and a duration of less than 3 months. Any patient with an uncontrolled infection, another autoimmune disease, pregnancy or lactation was excluded. Diagnoses were based on clinical symptoms, serum thyroxine and TRAb, thyroid ultrasound and orbital computed tomography. PBMCs were separated from under 12 ml of fresh peripheral blood using Ficoll-Paque density gradient centrifugation. Total RNA was extracted using Trizol reagent, and RNA quality was assessed on an Agilent 2100 Bioanalyzer. This TCR came from a woman between 35 and 50 years old with Graves' ophthalmopathy. Sequences were obtained from blood.

The CDR3 region reads CASSQGQNYEQYF. In nucleotides, the sequence is TGTGCCAGCAGCCAGGGACAGAATTACGAGCAGTACTTC. The chain is made from TRBV6-1 and TRBJ2-7; 7 junctional bases match TRBD1. Unmatched junction bases come to 6, with V trimmed by 6 bases and J by 4 bases. The CDR3 covers 13 residues, taking in both the cysteine and the phenylalanine. Kept here is only the CDR3 DNA, which spans 39 bases and is read in frame from base 1. The CDR1 and CDR2 encoded by the germline V gene are MNHNS and SASEGT.